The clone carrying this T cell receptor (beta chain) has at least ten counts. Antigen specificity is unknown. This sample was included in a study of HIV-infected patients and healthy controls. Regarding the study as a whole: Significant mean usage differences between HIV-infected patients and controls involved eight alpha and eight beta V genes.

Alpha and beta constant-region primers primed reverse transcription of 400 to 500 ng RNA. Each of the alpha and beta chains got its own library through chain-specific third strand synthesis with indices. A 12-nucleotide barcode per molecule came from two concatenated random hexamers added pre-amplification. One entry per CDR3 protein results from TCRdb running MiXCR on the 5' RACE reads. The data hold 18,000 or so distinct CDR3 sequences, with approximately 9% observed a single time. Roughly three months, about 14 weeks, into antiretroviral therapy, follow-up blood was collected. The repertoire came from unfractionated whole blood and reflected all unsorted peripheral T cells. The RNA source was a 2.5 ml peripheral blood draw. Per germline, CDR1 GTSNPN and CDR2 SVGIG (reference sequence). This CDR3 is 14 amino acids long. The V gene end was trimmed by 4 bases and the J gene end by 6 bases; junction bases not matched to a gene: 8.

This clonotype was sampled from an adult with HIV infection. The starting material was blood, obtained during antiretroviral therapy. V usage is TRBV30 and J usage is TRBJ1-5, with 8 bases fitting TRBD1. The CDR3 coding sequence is TGTGCCTGGATCGAAGCAGGGGGCTCTCAGCCCCAGCATTTT. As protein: CAWIEAGGSQPQHF.